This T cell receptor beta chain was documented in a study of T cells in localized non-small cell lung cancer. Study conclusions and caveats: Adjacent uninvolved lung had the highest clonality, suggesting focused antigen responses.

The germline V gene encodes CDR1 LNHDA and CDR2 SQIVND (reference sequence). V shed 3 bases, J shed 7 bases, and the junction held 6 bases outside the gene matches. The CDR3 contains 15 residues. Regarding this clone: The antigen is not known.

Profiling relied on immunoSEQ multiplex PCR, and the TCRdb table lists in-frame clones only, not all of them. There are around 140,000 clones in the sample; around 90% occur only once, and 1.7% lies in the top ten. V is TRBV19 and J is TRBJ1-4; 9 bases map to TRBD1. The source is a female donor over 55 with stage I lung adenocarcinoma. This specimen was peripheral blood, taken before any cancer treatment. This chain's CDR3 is CASSIPGTGSEKLFF. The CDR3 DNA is TGTGCCAGTAGTATCCCCGGGACAGGGTCTGAAAAACTGTTTTTT.